The sequence of this T cell receptor beta chain was determined in a study of blood T cell repertoires in COVID-19. As originally analysed: Estimation of nucleated cell counts relied on the amplification of reference gene primers. The assay was immunoSEQ multiplex PCR, and TCRdb's table has in-frame clones only and misses some. That table gives V, J and clone size, and the DNA gave D and trimming. Among about 63,000 clones listed, roughly 80% were seen once. With V trimmed by 2 bases and J by 5 bases, 21 bases remained unmatched. This CDR3 has 19 amino acids. Germline lookup yields CDR1 MDHEN and CDR2 SYDVKM. This clone was counted only a few times.

V is TRBV28 and J is TRBJ2-7, with TRBD2 identical over 7 bases. The TCR sequence derives from a human donor in a cohort sampled during active COVID-19. Sequences were obtained from peripheral blood. The DNA for the CDR3 is TGTGCCAGCAGTTTACTAAAAGGCCTAGCGGTCGGAGGTGGTGACGAGCAGTACTTC. It encodes CASSLLKGLAVGGGDEQYF. Looking up the rest from reference TRBV28 and TRBJ2-7 gives the full variable domain: DVKVTQSSRYLVKRTGEKVFLECVQDMDHENMFWYRQDPGLGLRLIYFSYDVKMKEKGDIPEGYSVSREKKERFSLILESASTNQTSMYLCASSLLKGLAVGGGDEQYFGPGTRLTVT.